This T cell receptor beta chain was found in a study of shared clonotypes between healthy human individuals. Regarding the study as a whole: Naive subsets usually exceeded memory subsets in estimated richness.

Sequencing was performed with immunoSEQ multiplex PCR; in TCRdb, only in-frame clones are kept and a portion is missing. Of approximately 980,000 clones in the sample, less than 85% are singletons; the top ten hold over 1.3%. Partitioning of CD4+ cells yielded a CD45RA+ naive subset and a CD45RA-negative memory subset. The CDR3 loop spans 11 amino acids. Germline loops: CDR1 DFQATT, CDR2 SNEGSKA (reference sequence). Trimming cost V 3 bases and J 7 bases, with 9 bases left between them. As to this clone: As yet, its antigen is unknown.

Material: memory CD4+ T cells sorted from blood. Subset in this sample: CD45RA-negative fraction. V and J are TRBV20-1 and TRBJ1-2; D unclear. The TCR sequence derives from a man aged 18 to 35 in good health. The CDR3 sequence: CSARRLTGYTF. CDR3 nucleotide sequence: TGCAGTGCTAGGCGCCTGACTGGCTACACCTTC.